Following are 7 T cell receptor beta chains from one sample sequenced in a study of blood T cell repertoires in COVID-19. Data came from immunoSEQ multiplex PCR; TCRdb stores just in-frame clones and leaves some out. The sample holds some 300,000 clones, more than 70% seen once. Sequenced sample: peripheral blood. The source of these receptors is a woman aged 25 to 39 who had recovered from COVID-19.

This chain joins TRBV6-5 and TRBJ2-1; 14 bases align to TRBD2. Germline assignment: CDR1 MNHEY and CDR2 SVGAGI. This CDR3 contains 15 residues. Trimming at V came to 5 bases and at J to 8 bases, leaving 5 bases not matched to a gene. The CDR3 sequence is CASSRTSGGFDEQFF. The CDR3 coding sequence is TGTGCCAGCAGTAGGACTAGCGGGGGGTTTGATGAGCAGTTCTTC.

The chain uses TRBV5-5 and TRBJ1-5; possibly TRBD1 for D (6 bases). The CDR3 runs to 14 residues. The V and J ends lost 5 bases and 5 bases respectively, with 14 bases between them. CDR1 is SGHKS and CDR2 is YYEKEE in the germline V gene (reference sequence). The CDR3 sequence is CASSMTGADQPQHF. Written as DNA, the CDR3 is TGTGCCAGCAGTATGACAGGCGCTGATCAGCCCCAGCATTTT.

This sequence joins TRBV9 and TRBJ1-1, with D tentatively TRBD1 (5 bases). The V gene's germline CDR1 is SGDLS and CDR2 YYNGEE. CDR3 length equals 13 residues. V was clipped by 0 bases and J by 7 bases, with 10 bases between them. The CDR3 DNA follows: TGTGCCAGCAGCGTAGATTGGAGGGGTGAAGCTTTCTTT. The encoded protein is CASSVDWRGEAFF.

The chain is built from TRBV7-2 and TRBJ2-5; no clear D gene. Germline CDR1 reads SGHTA; CDR2 reads FQGNSA. The CDR3 totals 13 residues. V was cut by 5 bases and J by 10 bases, with 17 bases left in between. CDR3 in amino acids: CASSASGPSVQYF. The CDR3 nucleotides read TGTGCCAGCAGCGCAAGTGGTCCTAGTGTCCAGTACTTC.

In DNA, the CDR3 is TGTGCCACCAGTGATTGGGATGGACAGGGCTTAATCTACGAGCAGTACTTC. The encoded protein is CATSDWDGQGLIYEQYF. J is TRBJ2-7 and V is TRBV24-1, with 8 bases fitting TRBD1. J was trimmed by 3 bases and V by 2 bases; bases with no gene match: 11. Germline-derived CDR1 and CDR2 are KGHDR and SFDVKD. This CDR3 is 17 amino acids long.

The chain couples TRBV7-6 to TRBJ2-7; D gene ambiguous. The V end was cut by 4 bases, the J end by 3 bases, with 4 bases between. CDR1 and CDR2 from the germline V gene are SGHVS and FNYEAQ. CDR3 length equals 11 residues. This CDR3 is CASSSHYEQYF. CDR3 in DNA: TGTGCCAGCAGCTCCCACTACGAGCAGTACTTC.

The table lists this clone with a few counts. The J gene is TRBJ1-1, the V gene TRBV4-2, with D possibly matching TRBD1 (5 bases). The germline V gene has CDR1 LGHNA and CDR2 YNFKEQ. V was cut by 0 bases and J by 6 bases, with 11 bases left in between. This CDR3 is 14 amino acids long. CDR3 in DNA: TGTGCCAGCAGCCAAGAAAGTTGGGGCGCTGAAGCTTTCTTT. Translation: CASSQESWGAEAFF.